This entry lists 25 T cell receptor beta chains sequenced from one sample in a study of CD8+ T cells in alopecia areata. cDNA serving as the sequencing template came from extracted, reverse transcribed RNA. Profiling relied on immunoSEQ multiplex PCR, and the TCRdb table lists in-frame clones only, not all of them. The data hold 100,000 to 150,000 clones, with about 46% observed a single time. Sequenced material: NKG2D-low CD8+ T cells sorted from blood. Every receptor here comes from a human donor with alopecia areata.

The sample holds a few counts of this clone. V usage is TRBV29-1 and J usage is TRBJ2-3; D call uncertain. V was trimmed by 2 bases and J by 3 bases, leaving 9 bases between them. This CDR3 is built from 13 residues. Germline V lookup: CDR1 SQVTM, CDR2 ANQGSEA. Here the CDR3 DNA reads TGCAGCGTTGAACTTCGAGAGACAGATACGCAGTATTTT. Encoded protein: CSVELRETDTQYF.

This clone showed up just a few times. This chain uses TRBV2 with TRBJ2-4; D gene unclear. Germline V gene lookup returns CDR1 SNHLY and CDR2 FYNNEI. Trimming took 4 bases from V and 9 from J, leaving 4 bases between them. This CDR3 region has 10 residues. Here the CDR3 DNA reads TGTGCCAGCAGTGGGGGCATTCAGTACTTC. Its protein product is CASSGGIQYF.

The chain has TRBV5-6 and TRBJ2-6, with D hard to call. V lost 2 bases and J lost 2, with 8 bases in between. The CDR3 sequence is 15 residues long. The germline CDR1 and CDR2 sequences are SGHDT and YYEEEE. The CDR3 DNA follows: TGTGCCAGCAGCTTCAGTGTAGCTGGGGCCAACGTCCTGACTTTC. Encoded protein: CASSFSVAGANVLTF.

The chain is built from TRBV2 and TRBJ2-1; the D gene is possibly TRBD2 (7 bases). The CDR3 totals 16 residues. In germline, CDR1 is SNHLY, CDR2 FYNNEI. V gave up 6 bases and J gave up 4 bases, with 19 bases separating them. CDR3 DNA sequence: TGTGCCAGCAGAACCCCAACGGGGGGCTATTACAATGAGCAGTTCTTC. Translating gives CASRTPTGGYYNEQFF.

This CDR3 reads CASRGLAEETQYF. In DNA, the CDR3 is TGTGCCAGCAGAGGGCTAGCGGAAGAGACCCAGTACTTC. The J gene is TRBJ2-5, the V gene TRBV14; 7 bases are shared with TRBD2. Germline V gives CDR1 SGHDN, CDR2 FVKESK. After removal of 6 bases from V and 3 bases from J, the junction contained 4 bases not matched to a gene. CDR3 length: 13 residues.

Only a few counts were recorded for this clone. The chain combines TRBV29-1 with TRBJ2-7; TRBD1 is a possible D gene (6 bases). Germline V gene lookup returns CDR1 SQVTM and CDR2 ANQGSEA. The CDR3 runs to 13 residues. V was cut by 3 bases and J by 5 bases, with 14 bases left in between. The CDR3 spells CSVDWQGTHEQYF. In DNA form, the CDR3 reads TGCAGCGTTGATTGGCAGGGGACCCACGAGCAGTACTTC.

V usage is TRBV11-2 and J usage is TRBJ2-3; D not resolved. CDR1 and CDR2 (germline): SGHAT, FQNNGV. The CDR3 runs to 16 residues. V was cut by 5 bases and J by 6 bases, with 21 bases left in between. CDR3 DNA: TGTGCCAGCAGCCCACCTGTGGCGAGCATTCAGGATACGCAGTATTTT. As protein: CASSPPVASIQDTQYF.

This chain uses TRBV29-1 with TRBJ2-2, with D tentatively TRBD2 (5 bases). The germline V gene has CDR1 SQVTM and CDR2 ANQGSEA. The CDR3 totals 13 residues. The ends were cut back, 0 bases at V and 7 bases at J, with 9 bases in the middle. CDR3 DNA: TGCAGCGTTGAAGATGAGGGTGGCGGGGAGCTGTTTTTT. Amino acids: CSVEDEGGGELFF.

This chain links TRBV7-9 with TRBJ2-1; D gene uncertain. This CDR3 has 12 residues. Germline V gene lookup returns CDR1 SEHNR and CDR2 FQNEAQ (reference sequence). V lost 5 bases and J 8 bases, leaving 10 bases between the germline ends. DNA for the CDR3: TGTGCCAGCAGCCCCCAAGGCTATGAGCAGTTCTTC. Translating gives CASSPQGYEQFF.

CDR3 sequence reads: CATSPGQGPDTQYF. Here the CDR3 DNA reads TGTGCCACATCACCGGGACAAGGCCCAGATACGCAGTATTTT. The chain employs TRBV2 and TRBJ2-3, with D maybe TRBD1 (6 bases). The CDR3 sequence is 14 residues long. Germline V gene data show CDR1 as SNHLY and CDR2 as FYNNEI. V shed 10 bases and J shed 4 bases, with 18 bases lying between them.

The chain recombines TRBV29-1 with TRBJ2-2; TRBD1 aligns across 11 bases. J lost 4 bases, V lost 5 bases, and 6 bases had no gene match. The CDR3 consists of 15 residues. Germline CDR1 and CDR2: SQVTM and ANQGSEA. The CDR3 DNA reads as TGCAGCGTTTCTACCGGGACAGGGGGCACCGGGGAGCTGTTTTTT. Protein product: CSVSTGTGGTGELFF.

For the CDR3, the DNA is TGTGCCACCAGCAGTATGAACGGGGAGCTGTTTTTT. As protein: CATSSMNGELFF. The chain employs TRBV15 and TRBJ2-2, with D hard to call. The V and J ends lost 3 bases and 7 bases respectively, with 6 bases between them. This CDR3 has 12 amino acids. Looked up from germline, CDR1 is LNHNV and CDR2 is YYDKDF (reference sequence).

This clone appeared a single time. The chain is built from TRBV27 and TRBJ2-7, with TRBD1 identical over 7 bases. The germline V gene encodes CDR1 MNHEY and CDR2 SMNVEV (reference sequence). V trimming: 8 bases; J trimming: 3 bases; junction bases outside the gene matches: 7. There are 13 residues in the CDR3. In DNA, the CDR3 is TGTGCCAGCGGTAGACAGGGAGACTACGAGCAGTACTTC. It specifies CASGRQGDYEQYF.

The chain links TRBV30 to TRBJ2-7; D unresolved. The CDR3 is 14 amino acids. The germline V and J ends were trimmed by 3 bases and 4 bases, with 16 bases remaining between them. The germline V gene encodes CDR1 GTSNPN and CDR2 SVGIG (reference sequence). CDR3 DNA sequence: TGTGCCTGGAGCTACAATATGGACGGTTACGAGCAGTACTTC. This encodes CAWSYNMDGYEQYF.

The chain uses TRBV4-1 and TRBJ2-3, with TRBD1 matching over 7 bases. This CDR3 is 16 amino acids long. CDR1 is MGHRA and CDR2 is YSYEKL in the germline V gene. With 4 bases clipped from V and 4 bases from J, the junction kept 11 bases outside the gene matches. CDR3 sequence reads: CASSRRTGVRADTQYF. As DNA, the CDR3 is TGCGCCAGCAGCCGACGGACAGGAGTCAGGGCAGATACGCAGTATTTT.

This rearrangement joins TRBV4-1 to TRBJ1-5; no clear D gene. This CDR3 comprises 14 residues. Germline V gene data show CDR1 as MGHRA and CDR2 as YSYEKL. Trimming took 0 bases from V and 5 from J, leaving 8 bases between them. CDR3 in DNA: TGCGCCAGCAGCCAAGATTCGAGTTATCAGCCCCAGCATTTT. This sequence encodes CASSQDSSYQPQHF.

The J gene is TRBJ1-2, the V gene TRBV20-1; D gene unclear. V lost 6 bases and J lost 6, with 11 bases in between. Per the germline V gene, CDR1 is DFQATT and CDR2 is SNEGSKA (reference sequence). The CDR3 has 11 residues. The CDR3 nucleotides are TGCAGTGCACCATTGACGGATGGCTACACCTTC. Residues: CSAPLTDGYTF.

The rearrangement links TRBV29-1 to TRBJ1-1, with D unclear. CDR3 length: 12 amino acids. V was pared by 5 bases and J by 3 bases, with 10 bases between. Germline assignment: CDR1 SQVTM and CDR2 ANQGSEA. The CDR3 nucleotides are TGCAGCGTTTCTACAGAGGACACTGAAGCTTTCTTT. Its translation: CSVSTEDTEAFF.

The chain joins TRBV2 to TRBJ2-2; D is unresolved. The CDR3 sequence is 11 residues long. V was pared by 6 bases and J by 7 bases, with 6 bases between. Germline values: CDR1 SNHLY, CDR2 FYNNEI. The CDR3 coding sequence is TGTGCCAGCAGGGCGGACGGGGAGCTGTTTTTT. Translation: CASRADGELFF.

This sequence joins TRBV13 and TRBJ2-7, with D perhaps matching TRBD1 (6 bases). Trimming left V 5 bases short and J 6 bases short, with 14 bases between. The CDR3 covers 13 residues. Germline V gives CDR1 PRHDT, CDR2 FYEKMQ (reference sequence). The CDR3 spells CASSARTEPEQYF. As DNA, the CDR3 is TGTGCCAGCAGCGCCCGGACAGAACCCGAGCAGTACTTC. The full variable domain, with the rest looked up from reference TRBV13 and TRBJ2-7, is AAGVIQSPRHLIKEKRETATLKCYPIPRHDTVYWYQQGPGQDPQFLISFYEKMQSDKGSIPDRFSAQQFSDYHSELNMSSLELGDSALYFCASSARTEPEQYFGPGTRLTVT.

This clone was detected only a few times. The chain links TRBV29-1 to TRBJ1-3, with D unresolved. This CDR3 has 13 residues. Trimming removed 6 bases at V and 1 base at J, with 10 bases between. Germline assignment: CDR1 SQVTM and CDR2 ANQGSEA. CDR3 amino acids: CSVATGSGNTIYF. CDR3 coding DNA: TGCAGCGTCGCCACGGGGTCTGGAAACACCATATATTTT. The entire variable domain, with the rest obtained from reference TRBV29-1 and TRBJ1-3, is as follows: SAVISQKPSRDICQRGTSLTIQCQVDSQVTMMFWYRQQPGQSLTLIATANQGSEATYESGFVIDKFPISRPNLTFSTLTVSNMSPEDSSIYLCSVATGSGNTIYFGEGSWLTVV.

This clone was picked up a small number of times. This chain joins TRBV18 and TRBJ2-1, with 9 positions matching TRBD2. CDR3 length equals 14 residues. The germline V gene has CDR1 KGHSH and CDR2 LQKENI. With V trimmed by 3 bases and J by 5 bases, 2 bases remained unmatched. CDR3 sequence reads: CASSPAGGNNEQFF. The CDR3, as DNA: TGTGCCAGCTCACCGGCGGGAGGGAACAATGAGCAGTTCTTC.

The V and J genes are TRBV27 and TRBJ2-7, with D hard to call. The germline gives CDR1 MNHEY, CDR2 SMNVEV (reference sequence). CDR3 length equals 13 residues. Trimming left V 3 bases short and J 6 bases short, with 12 bases between. The CDR3 nucleotides read TGTGCCAGCAGTTTGGAAAGGAAGGGCGAGCAGTACTTC. Translation: CASSLERKGEQYF.

In this sample, this clone turned up a few times. The J gene is TRBJ2-1, the V gene TRBV7-9, with D unclear. There are 13 residues in the CDR3. The germline V and J ends were trimmed by 4 bases and 8 bases, with 12 bases remaining between them. Germline assignment: CDR1 SEHNR and CDR2 FQNEAQ (reference sequence). The CDR3 region has the DNA TGTGCCAGCAGCTCGGACGGGTACCATGAGCAGTTCTTC. This translates into CASSSDGYHEQFF. Looking up the rest from reference TRBV7-9 and TRBJ2-1 gives the full variable domain: DTGVSQNPRHKITKRGQNVTFRCDPISEHNRLYWYRQTLGQGPEFLTYFQNEAQLEKSRLLSDRFSAERPKGSFSTLEIQRTEQGDSAMYLCASSSDGYHEQFFGPGTRLTVL.

This clone was counted a few times. The rearrangement joins TRBV29-1 to TRBJ2-3, with 10 bases lining up with TRBD2. This CDR3 is built from 14 residues. With V trimmed by 2 bases and J by 5 bases, 4 bases remained unmatched. Germline lookup yields CDR1 SQVTM and CDR2 ANQGSEA. Written as DNA, the CDR3 is TGCAGCGTTGAACTAGCGGGAGTTGGAGATACGCAGTATTTT. Its translation is CSVELAGVGDTQYF.